The present entry profiles one TCR beta chain with its context. Its antigen is undetermined. The sample originates from a study of blood T cells in healthy people across ages. Study information: Roughly one uniquely barcoded beta molecule per two T cells was captured.

Study-wide points: What prevented conclusive comparison of naive and antigen-experienced cells was that PBMCs were unsorted.

The CDR3 is 12 residues long. The germline V gene encodes CDR1 MNHNY and CDR2 SVGAGI (reference sequence). A second PCR, run for about 7 to 11 cycles, used a sample-barcoded 5' primer plus a J-beta primer mix. Each CDR3 protein is one row after TCRdb ran MiXCR on the 5' RACE reads. The sample contains 540,000 or so distinct CDR3 sequences, under 55% of which appear only once. About 10 milliliters of peripheral blood were drawn from each donor. Samples had at least 7 million PBMCs isolated from them. Specimen: blood. This receptor was identified in an elderly man in good health. J is TRBJ2-5 and V is TRBV6-6; D is uncertain. The J call may not be correct, given that the DNA end is closer to TRBJ2-7. The CDR3 loop is CASSYVSYEQYF. CDR3 in DNA: TGTGCCAGCAGTTATGTCAGCTACGAGCAGTACTTC.